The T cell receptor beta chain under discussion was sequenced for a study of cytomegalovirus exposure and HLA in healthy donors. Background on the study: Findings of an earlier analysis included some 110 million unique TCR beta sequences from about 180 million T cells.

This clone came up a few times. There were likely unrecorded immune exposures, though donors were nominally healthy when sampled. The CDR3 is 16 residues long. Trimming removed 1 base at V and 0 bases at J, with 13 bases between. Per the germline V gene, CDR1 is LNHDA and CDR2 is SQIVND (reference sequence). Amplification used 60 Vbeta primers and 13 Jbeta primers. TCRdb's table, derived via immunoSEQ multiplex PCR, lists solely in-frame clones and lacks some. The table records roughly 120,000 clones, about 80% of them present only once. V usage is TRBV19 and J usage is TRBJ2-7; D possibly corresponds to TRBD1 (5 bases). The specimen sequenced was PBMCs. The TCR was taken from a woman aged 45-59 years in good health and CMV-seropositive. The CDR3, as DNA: TGTGCCAGTAGTATAGGCGGCAGGGCCAGCTCCTACGAGCAGTACTTC. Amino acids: CASSIGGRASSYEQYF.